This entry lists 5 T cell receptor beta chains sequenced from one sample in a study of beta chain features in type 1 diabetes. Findings and caveats of the study: Shorter TCRB CDR3s, moderately but significantly so, were found in Type 1 diabetes patients in all four CD4+ subsets.

Their antigen targets remain unknown. Expressed TCRB transcripts were sequenced because the entire RNA isolate underwent reverse transcription. The table came from immunoSEQ multiplex PCR; TCRdb's copy has only in-frame clones and leaves some out. The sample yields approximately 57,000 clones, around half seen once. Sequences were obtained from Tregs from blood. The receptors stem from a woman aged 40 to 50 with type 1 diabetes.

This clone was found a few times. The chain uses TRBV28 and TRBJ1-1, with TRBD1 matching 11 bases. The J segment lost 0 bases and the V segment lost 6 bases, leaving 9 bases of the junction unmatched. The CDR3 is 17 amino acids. The germline V gene encodes CDR1 MDHEN and CDR2 SYDVKM. DNA for the CDR3: TGTGCCAGCAGCCTCGGACAGGGGGCCAACATGAACACTGAAGCTTTCTTT. Translating it yields CASSLGQGANMNTEAFF.

The rearrangement joins TRBV5-1 to TRBJ2-5, with D perhaps matching TRBD1 (8 bases). The ends were cut back, 6 bases at V and 2 bases at J, with 11 bases in the middle. This CDR3 region has 13 residues. From germline, CDR1 is SGHRS and CDR2 YFSETQ. In DNA form, the CDR3 reads TGCGCCAGCAAACAGGGGGGGCAAGAGACCCAGTACTTC. Translation: CASKQGGQETQYF.

The chain uses TRBV4-1 and TRBJ2-7, with TRBD2 identical over 8 bases. The CDR3 contains 16 residues. Trimming removed 0 bases from V and 6 bases from J; junction bases left unmatched: 10. The germline CDR1 and CDR2 sequences are MGHRA and YSYEKL. The CDR3 is CASSQDTGRAFGEQYF. The DNA of the CDR3 is TGCGCCAGCAGCCAAGATACCGGGAGGGCCTTCGGCGAGCAGTACTTC.

This clone was detected once. The gene calls are TRBV6-5 and TRBJ1-5; 7 bases agree with TRBD1. The ends lost 5 bases at V and 9 bases at J; junction bases unmatched: 4. Germline V CDR1 and CDR2: MNHEY, SVGAGI. CDR3 length: 12 amino acids. The CDR3: CASSTGAAPQHF. The CDR3 nucleotides are TGTGCCAGCAGTACAGGGGCGGCGCCCCAGCATTTT.

V usage is TRBV19 and J usage is TRBJ1-5, with a weak D call TRBD1 (6 bases). CDR3 length equals 14 residues. Trimming pared 5 bases from V and 7 bases from J, leaving 15 bases between. Germline loops: CDR1 LNHDA, CDR2 SQIVND (reference sequence). The CDR3 is CASSLQGLEQPQHF. In DNA, the CDR3 is TGTGCCAGTAGTTTACAGGGTTTAGAACAGCCCCAGCATTTT.